What follows are 17 T cell receptor beta chains derived from one specimen sequenced in a study of T cell clonality in common variable immunodeficiency. Clones were sequenced by immunoSEQ multiplex PCR, and TCRdb holds only the in-frame ones, with some missing. The sample offers tens of thousands of clones and no singletons, the top ten holding about 6%. The sample taken for sequencing was peripheral blood mononuclear cells. The source of these receptors is a person aged 18 to 70 in good health.

This clone was counted ten times or more. The read ends 3 residues shy of where the CDR3 ends; the end is completed using the germline J gene. V and J are TRBV2 and TRBJ1-4; 7 bases are a match to TRBD1. With 10 bases clipped from V and 1 base from J, the junction kept 3 bases outside the gene matches. The CDR3 covers 13 residues. The germline V gene has CDR1 SNHLY and CDR2 FYNNEI. The CDR3: CATQGGTNEKLFF. The sequenced part of the CDR3 DNA is TGTGCCACCCAGGGGGGAACTAATGAAAAA. Looking up the rest from reference TRBV2 and TRBJ1-4 gives the full variable domain: EPEVTQTPSHQVTQMGQEVILRCVPISNHLYFYWYRQILGQKVEFLVSFYNNEISEKSEIFDDQFSVERPDGSNFTLKIRSTKLEDSAMYFCATQGGTNEKLFFGSGTQLSVL.

The table lists this clone with many counts. The read ends 3 residues shy of where the CDR3 ends; the end is completed using the germline J gene. The J gene is TRBJ2-5, the V gene TRBV5-1; D possibly corresponds to TRBD2 (5 bases). The CDR3 totals 13 residues. From germline, CDR1 is SGHRS and CDR2 YFSETQ. Trimming stripped 6 bases from V and 5 bases from J, with 14 bases between. The CDR3 spells CASTTAGGETQYF. Partial CDR3 DNA: TGCGCCAGCACTACTGCGGGTGGTGAGACC.

Many counts were recorded for this clone. The CDR3 sequence is CASNSQGFAEAFF. The covered CDR3 bases are TGTGCCAGCAATTCACAGGGTTTTGCTGAA. This chain uses TRBV2 with TRBJ1-1; a possible D gene is TRBD1 (6 bases). The missing CDR3 end, 3 residues past where the read stops, is filled in from the germline J gene. The germline CDR1 and CDR2 sequences are SNHLY and FYNNEI. This CDR3 is 13 amino acids long. Trimming shortened V by 7 bases and J by 6 bases, and 15 bases separated the two germline ends.

This clone was observed many times. The read halts 3 residues ahead of the CDR3 end, with the missing end drawn from the germline J gene. The chain combines TRBV5-4 with TRBJ2-1; 11 positions agree with TRBD2. The CDR3 runs to 15 residues. Germline V gene data show CDR1 as SGHNT and CDR2 as YYREEE (reference sequence). The V and J ends lost 3 bases and 3 bases, in that order; junction bases with no gene match: 2. CDR3 amino acids: CASSSSGGNYNEQFF. The covered CDR3 bases are TGTGCCAGCAGCTCTAGCGGGGGGAACTACAATGAG.

This clone has ten or more counts. With the read ending 3 residues before the CDR3 end, the germline J gene is used to fill in that end. The chain uses TRBV29-1 and TRBJ1-5, with D perhaps matching TRBD1 (6 bases). Trimming took off 5 bases at V and 7 bases at J, with 12 bases between the two ends. The CDR3 has 12 amino acids. Looked up from germline, CDR1 is SQVTM and CDR2 is ANQGSEA. Incomplete CDR3 DNA: TGCAGCGTTCGGACAGAGGGACAGCCC. It is translated as CSVRTEGQP. The complete CDR3 reads CSVRTEGQPQHF.

This clone occurred many times. The read falls 3 residues short of the CDR3 end, and the missing part is taken from the germline J gene. This sequence joins TRBV18 and TRBJ2-5; TRBD1 aligns across 11 bases. The CDR3 totals 15 residues. The V gene's germline CDR1 is KGHSH and CDR2 LQKENI. CDR3 loop: CASSPPQDRGQTQYF. Partial CDR3 DNA: TGTGCCAGCTCACCACCCCAGGACAGGGGGCAAACC.

This clone was picked up many times. The read terminates 3 residues ahead of where the CDR3 ends, so the germline J gene completes it. The chain employs TRBV12-3 or TRBV12-4 and TRBJ2-7; D not resolved. The CDR3 runs to 14 residues. Trimming took 4 bases from V and 1 from J, leaving 11 bases between them. The CDR3 spells CASSSYDGSYEQYF. CDR3 bases read: TGTGCCAGCAGTTCCTACGACGGGTCCTACGAG.

This clone occurred a few times. The read falls 3 residues short of the CDR3 end, and the missing part is taken from the germline J gene. The chain joins TRBV6-2 or TRBV6-3 to TRBJ1-2; D might be TRBD1 (6 bases). Germline CDR1 is MNHEY and CDR2 is SVGEGT. This CDR3 has 15 amino acids. CDR3 DNA (partial): TGTGCCAGCAGTCCCATGGGGGACATCCCCTACGAC. Translated: CASSPMGDIPYD. The entire CDR3 reads CASSPMGDIPYDYTF.

Of note for this clone: Read data end 3 residues before the CDR3 end; the end is taken from the germline J gene. V and J are TRBV19 and TRBJ2-7; tentatively, D is TRBD2 (5 bases). Germline assignment: CDR1 LNHDA and CDR2 SQIVND (reference sequence). Trimming pared 8 bases from V and 3 bases from J, leaving 8 bases between. The CDR3 sequence is 11 residues long. The CDR3 DNA, read in part, is TGTGCCAGTCCCGGGGTCTACGAG. This codes for CASPGVYE. Given in full, the CDR3 is CASPGVYEQYF.

In its sample, this clone was seen many times. The read ends 3 residues shy of where the CDR3 ends; the end is completed using the germline J gene. This rearrangement joins TRBV27 to TRBJ2-4; 7 bases map to TRBD1. Trimming removed 5 bases from V and 0 bases from J; junction bases left unmatched: 7. Germline V gives CDR1 MNHEY, CDR2 SMNVEV (reference sequence). The CDR3 loop spans 16 amino acids. CDR3 residues: CASSLRQGIAKNIQYF. CDR3 DNA, as far as it was read: TGTGCCAGCAGTCTAAGACAGGGTATAGCCAAAAACATT.

In its sample, this clone was seen many times. An end of the junction differs from the germline gene, which may be a read error. The CDR3 end is not reached by the read, which stops 3 residues before it; the germline J gene fills it in. The J gene is TRBJ1-6, the V gene TRBV4-2; 7 nucleotides align to TRBD1. The CDR3 sequence is 16 residues long. The germline CDR1 and CDR2 sequences are LGHNA and YNFKEQ. The chain's CDR3 is CASSPHGQEGGSPLHF. CDR3 bases read: TGCGCCAGCAGCCCTCACGGACAGGAGGGCGGTTCACCC.

This clone was counted many times. The CDR3 end lies 3 residues beyond the end of the read and is filled in from the germline J gene. The chain is built from TRBV7-8 and TRBJ1-1, with D possibly being TRBD1 (6 bases). V was shortened by 5 bases and J by 6 bases, with 16 bases between the two germline ends. This CDR3 has 14 residues. The V gene's germline CDR1 is SGHVS and CDR2 FQNEAQ. The CDR3 is CASSPIQGLPEAFF. CDR3 DNA (partial): TGTGCCAGCAGCCCTATACAGGGCCTACCTGAA.

A note on this clone: Read data end 3 residues before the CDR3 end; the end is taken from the germline J gene. This sequence joins TRBV10-2 and TRBJ2-3, with 8 bases that match TRBD2. Trimming removed 9 bases from V and 6 bases from J; junction bases left unmatched: 11. The CDR3 spans 14 residues. Germline loops: CDR1 WSHSY, CDR2 SAAADI. The part of the CDR3 DNA that was read is TGCGCCAGTGGCGCGGGGGGCCGAGGTGATACG. Translated: CASGAGGRGDT. The whole CDR3 sequence reads CASGAGGRGDTQYF.

At least ten counts were recorded for this clone. The CDR3 end is not reached by the read, which stops 3 residues before it; the germline J gene fills it in. This chain uses TRBV11-3 with TRBJ2-3, with 12 bases that match TRBD1. Germline assignment: CDR1 SGHNT and CDR2 YENEEA. CDR3 size: 15 residues. CDR3 protein: CASSGGTGGTTTQYF. CDR3 bases read: TGTGCCAGCAGCGGCGGGACAGGGGGCACAACGACG.

This clone was observed a few times. The CDR3 end is not reached by the read, which stops 3 residues before it; the germline J gene fills it in. The chain carries TRBV7-8 and TRBJ2-3, with D possibly being TRBD1 (6 bases). Germline assignment: CDR1 SGHVS and CDR2 FQNEAQ. With 5 bases removed from V and 5 bases from J, the gap between germline ends came to 20 bases. CDR3 size: 16 residues. The CDR3 here is CASSRLIGQTRDTQYF. Incomplete CDR3 DNA: TGTGCCAGCAGCCGCCTCATAGGACAGACAAGAGATACG.

This clone has at least ten counts. The read terminates 3 residues ahead of where the CDR3 ends, so the germline J gene completes it. This chain links TRBV4-2 with TRBJ2-7; tentative D call: TRBD2 (6 bases). This CDR3 contains 13 residues. CDR1 is LGHNA and CDR2 is YNFKEQ in the germline V gene. V was pared by 1 base and J by 4 bases, with 8 bases between. CDR3 protein: CASSQVGGYEQYF. The sequenced CDR3 bases are TGTGCCAGCAGCCAAGTTGGAGGGTACGAG.

This clone was seen only a few times. Read data end 3 residues before the CDR3 end; the end is taken from the germline J gene. The rearrangement joins TRBV7-2 to TRBJ1-1; D might be TRBD1 (6 bases). Germline V CDR1 and CDR2: SGHTA, FQGNSA. The CDR3 totals 14 residues. The CDR3 protein is CASSLARAGGPAFF. The CDR3 bases that were read are TGTGCCAGCAGCTTAGCCCGGGCGGGGGGGCCA.